The T cell receptor beta chain described here comes from a study of vaccination effects on CD4 cells after COVID-19 (dated by TCRdb to 2021 to 2024). With regard to the full study: The ViraFEST assay stimulated PBMC with viral peptide pools and then used TCR sequencing to identify antigen-specific CD4+ T cell clonotypes by expansion. Two doses of either the BNT162b2 or the mRNA-1273 mRNA SARS-CoV-2 vaccine were administered to participants. About 2.2 million PBMC per well were cultured in IMDM with about 4.8% human AB serum, 8.5 to 10 IU/ml IL-2 and gentamicin, plus 10 ug/ml peptides. SARS-CoV-2 spike-specific CD4+ TCR repertoires from before and after mRNA vaccination were compared in COVID-19 convalescent patients and in infection-naive vaccine recipients. Altogether, 10 COVID-19 convalescent patients and a few SARS-CoV-2-naive healthy vaccine recipients made up the full study. In the study, cultures from other donors were sequenced using the Oncomine TCR Beta short-read assay on an Illumina iSeq 100. Study-wide conclusions, independent of this receptor: Among healthy vaccine recipients, nearly all vaccine-induced clones were SARS-CoV-2 mono-reactive, and just 1 of 255 was cross-reactive with common cold coronaviruses. Marked clonal contraction was observed in both infection-induced and vaccine-induced clones at late post-vaccination timepoints, consistent with waning T cell responses. Limitations of the study were the small number of convalescent patients and the absence of early post-infection timepoints.

The library was generated by the immunoSEQ multiplex PCR assay. DNA from the CD4+ T cells that had been cultured and isolated underwent TCR beta CDR3 sequencing. Under the source paper's analysis protocol: Non-productive TCR sequences were removed and reads were trimmed to the CDR3 region, keeping CDR3s of at least 7 amino acids. Antigen-specific clonotypes were identified using the MANAFEST web app by comparison of expansion in peptide wells against reference cultures. To be called positive, a clone needed expansion at FDR<0.05 compared with the reference and with all other wells, an odds ratio greater than 5, and a frequency greater than 0.1% in two replicate wells. Cross-reactive clonotypes were defined as significantly expanded in SARS-CoV-2 spike wells and in at least one common cold coronavirus spike condition. Levenshtein distance calculated with the stringdist R package was used to assess CDR3 similarity, and unrooted trees were constructed with ape in R 3.6.1. TCRdb obtained this table from immuneACCESS and retained in-frame rearrangements with V and J assigned. These tables miss some clones; where compared with another copy, unresolved V genes account for less than half of the shortfall, and the remainder is unexplained. The V and J calls and clone size were taken over from that table, and D and trimming were inferred from the DNA. The sample table contains roughly 29,000 clones; only one count was recorded for approximately 60% of them. Clones ranked in the top ten supply less than 10% of the sample.

The germline V gene (reference sequence) sets CDR1 to DFQATT and CDR2 to SNEGSKA. The V end loses 5 bases and the J end loses 4 bases, and a stretch of 8 bases separates them. The CDR3 starts with the cysteine, ends with the phenylalanine, and has 11 residues. CDR3 DNA is the only sequence kept; it has 33 bases, read in frame from the first base. After approximately 11 days of culture, CD4+ T cells were isolated with the EasySep CD4+ T cell isolation kit. Healthy vaccine recipients had no prior SARS-CoV-2 infection, confirmed by negative nucleocapsid antibodies before and after vaccination. On days 3 and 7, half of the culture medium was replaced with fresh IL-2-containing medium. Unless otherwise noted, each peptide stimulation condition was cultured in triplicate wells. Using Ficoll-Paque Plus gradient centrifugation, PBMC were separated from whole blood and then either used fresh or cryopreserved at -140C. Genomic DNA was extracted from cultured CD4+ T cells with the QIAamp micro DNA kit.

This clone was counted a few times. It lacks a known antigen. The input lacks base qualities; no much larger clone sits a single base away. The sequences come from CD4+ T cells from PBMCs cultured without peptide, collected before COVID-19 vaccination. The sequence came from a human donor who received a COVID-19 vaccine. The rearranged segments are TRBV20-1 and TRBJ1-2; a weak D assignment points to TRBD1 (5 bases agree). The base sequence is TGCAGTGCTGCGGACATCTATGGCTACACCTTC. This yields the protein CSAADIYGYTF.